This entry features one T cell receptor (beta chain) sequence. What it recognizes is unknown. The sample originates from a study of T-cell memory formation after mild COVID-19. Germline loops: CDR1 SEHNR, CDR2 FQNEAQ (reference sequence). Trimming cost V 2 bases and J 10 bases, with 20 bases left between them. The CDR3 totals 15 residues. Study-wide findings and caveats: Second-wave clones with a day 37 peak had unconfirmed SARS-CoV-2 specificity.

The 5'RACE method, run with constant-segment primers, produced TCR alpha and TCR beta cDNA libraries (carrying sample barcodes and UMIs). TCRdb reprocessed the 5' RACE reads via MiXCR and lists one record per CDR3 protein. The sample lists 360,000 or so distinct CDR3 sequences, 25% to 30% occurring once. V is TRBV7-9 and J is TRBJ1-1; possible D gene TRBD1, 5 bases. Sequencing was performed on PBMCs or a T cell subset sorted from them (not recorded which). This clonotype was sampled from an adult woman who had mild COVID-19 (a few samples of this study predate the infection). Cell type and time point are not known. The DNA of the CDR3 is TGTGCCAGCAGCTTAAGCTGGGGCTGGCCCGGGGGAGCTTTCTTT. It is translated as CASSLSWGWPGGAFF.